Following are 27 T cell receptor beta chains from one sample sequenced in a study of breast tumors, draining lymph nodes, adjacent tissues. Breast cancer patients provided tissue from their axillary draining lymph nodes. TCRdb itself ran the multiplex PCR reads through MiXCR, one entry per CDR3 protein. The repertoire holds 200,000 to 250,000 distinct CDR3 sequences, under 35% seen once, with roughly 3.5% in the top ten. The specimen was axillary lymph node tissue. These receptor sequences come from a female donor with breast cancer. Some clones in this sample may be carry-over from other donors' samples.

This clonotype was seen at least ten times. V is TRBV11-2 and J is TRBJ2-6; D gene uncertain. This CDR3 has 19 amino acids. Germline CDR1 SGHAT, CDR2 FQNNGV. Trimming shortened V by 3 bases and J by 2 bases, and 20 bases separated the two germline ends. The CDR3 coding sequence is TGTGCCAGCAGCTTTCGTCGACACCTGAACAGAGCTGGGGCCAACGTCCTGACTTTC. It yields the protein CASSFRRHLNRAGANVLTF.

This clonotype was counted at least ten times. This chain joins TRBV7-9 and TRBJ2-7; 7 bases are shared with TRBD2. Germline CDR1 and CDR2: SEHNR and FQNEAQ (reference sequence). This CDR3 spans 15 amino acids. The J segment lost 2 bases and the V segment lost 4 bases, leaving 8 bases of the junction unmatched. The CDR3 sequence: CASSSGAGETYEQYF. The CDR3 DNA is TGTGCCAGCAGCTCCGGTGCGGGAGAGACCTACGAGCAGTACTTC.

Many counts were recorded for this clonotype. The chain employs TRBV13 and TRBJ1-2; 7 nucleotides match TRBD1. This CDR3 is built from 13 residues. The junction had 5 bases not matched to a gene; V was cut back by 5 bases and J by 5 bases. The germline V gene has CDR1 PRHDT and CDR2 FYEKMQ (reference sequence). In DNA form, the CDR3 reads TGTGCCAGCAGCAGTGGGACAGTTTATGGCTACACCTTC. The encoded protein is CASSSGTVYGYTF.

About this clonotype: This may be a read error, as it is one base from a much larger clone. CDR3 in amino acids: CAISNGLAGKGTQYF. In nucleotides, the CDR3 is TGTGCCATCAGTAATGGACTAGCGGGGAAAGGGACCCAGTACTTC. The genes are TRBV10-3 and TRBJ2-5; the match to TRBD2 covers 12 bases. Germline values: CDR1 ENHRY, CDR2 SYGVKD. This CDR3 is 15 amino acids long. With V trimmed by 5 bases and J by 7 bases, 8 bases remained unmatched.

The chain recombines TRBV20-1 with TRBJ1-5; TRBD1 aligns across 8 bases. V trimming: 6 bases; J trimming: 0 bases; junction bases outside the gene matches: 7. CDR1 is DFQATT, CDR2 SNEGSKA, per germline (reference sequence). The CDR3 is made up of 15 amino acids. CDR3 bases: TGCAGTGCCCGGCCAGGGGGCATTAGCAATCAGCCCCAGCATTTT. Translated, it gives CSARPGGISNQPQHF.

At least ten counts were recorded for this clonotype. The V and J genes are TRBV24-1 and TRBJ2-5; 8 bases line up with TRBD1. V was pared by 0 bases and J by 5 bases, with 4 bases of the junction left unmatched. Germline assignment: CDR1 KGHDR and CDR2 SFDVKD. The CDR3 consists of 15 residues. The CDR3, as DNA: TGTGCCACCAGTGATTTGGGACAGGGAATGGAGACCCAGTACTTC. The encoded protein is CATSDLGQGMETQYF.

This clonotype has a handful of counts. The chain uses TRBV30 and TRBJ2-3; TRBD2 matches at 14 bases. After removal of 3 bases from V and 5 bases from J, the junction contained 4 bases not matched to a gene. CDR3 size: 15 residues. Germline CDR1 and CDR2: GTSNPN and SVGIG (reference sequence). In nucleotides, the CDR3 is TGTGCCTGGAGCGGGACTAGCGGGAGACTAGATACGCAGTATTTT. Protein: CAWSGTSGRLDTQYF.

The J gene is TRBJ2-7, the V gene TRBV7-3; no clear D. CDR1 is SGHTA, CDR2 FQGTGA, per germline. CDR3 length: 13 residues. The germline V and J ends were trimmed by 6 bases and 1 base, with 10 bases remaining between them. CDR3 in DNA: TGTGCCAGCAGTGTCTCTTCTTCCTACGAGCAGTACTTC. This encodes CASSVSSSYEQYF.

Comment on this clonotype: A much larger clone lies a single base off, so this may be a read error. The chain has TRBV2 and TRBJ2-1; D gene unclear. CDR3 length: 15 residues. Germline V gene data show CDR1 as SNHLY and CDR2 as FYNNEI. CDR3 loop: CASSVEDSSYNGQFF. The CDR3 coding sequence is TGTGCCAGCAGTGTCGAAGACTCTTCCTACAATGGGCAGTTCTTC.

This clonotype occurred many times. A much bigger clone sits one base away, suggesting this may be a read error. This chain joins TRBV20-1 and TRBJ1-2; D is uncertain. The CDR3 is made up of 12 amino acids. Germline CDR1 DFQATT, CDR2 SNEGSKA (reference sequence). CDR3 DNA sequence: TGCAGTGCTAGGCGGGAGGACTATGGCTCCACCTTC. It yields the protein CSARREDYGSTF.

V and J are TRBV5-1 and TRBJ2-5; 11 bases match TRBD2. Germline-derived CDR1 and CDR2 are SGHRS and YFSETQ. Trimming removed 0 bases from V and 5 bases from J; junction bases left unmatched: 9. The CDR3 extends over 17 amino acids. The CDR3 is CASSLVGSGRALETQYF. CDR3 nucleotides: TGCGCCAGCAGCTTGGTTGGTAGCGGGAGGGCTCTGGAGACCCAGTACTTC.

This clonotype was seen ten or more times. The chain uses TRBV9 and TRBJ2-2; tentative D call: TRBD2 (5 bases). Germline V gene lookup returns CDR1 SGDLS and CDR2 YYNGEE. V shed 0 bases and J shed 6 bases, with 6 bases lying between them. CDR3 length: 13 amino acids. The CDR3 DNA reads TGTGCCAGCAGCGTAGCGGGGTCCGGGGAGCTGTTTTTT. Translated: CASSVAGSGELFF.

This chain connects TRBV7-9 to TRBJ2-6; D perhaps matches TRBD2 (5 bases). Germline CDR1 is SEHNR and CDR2 is FQNEAQ (reference sequence). The CDR3 runs to 13 residues. The V and J ends lost 5 bases and 9 bases respectively, with 11 bases between them. CDR3 in DNA: TGTGCCAGCAGCCGATACCGGGACAACGTCCTGACTTTC. Encoded protein: CASSRYRDNVLTF.

Points on this clonotype: One base away lies a much larger clone, so this may be a sequencing read error. V is TRBV9 and J is TRBJ2-3; D not resolved. Germline CDR1 and CDR2: SGDLS and YYNGEE. The CDR3 runs to 13 residues. V lost 2 bases and J lost 4, with 8 bases in between. CDR3 in amino acids: CASSVDGADTQYF. The CDR3 bases are TGTGCCAGCAGCGTCGATGGGGCAGATACGCAGTATTTT.

The V gene is TRBV7-2, the J gene TRBJ2-1; TRBD2 might be the D (5 bases). The CDR3 extends over 16 amino acids. The V gene lost 1 base and the J gene lost 1 base, with 11 bases spanning the gap. CDR1 and CDR2 (germline): SGHTA, FQGNSA. The CDR3 is CASSLEAADSYNEQFF. The CDR3 nucleotides read TGTGCCAGCAGCTTAGAGGCAGCGGATTCCTACAATGAGCAGTTCTTC.

Here the CDR3 reads CASSLASGARDTQYF. The CDR3 bases are TGTGCCAGCAGCTTAGCCTCAGGGGCCAGAGATACGCAGTATTTT. V usage is TRBV13 and J usage is TRBJ2-3, with a weak D call TRBD1 (6 bases). The CDR3 runs 15 residues. CDR1 and CDR2 (germline): PRHDT, FYEKMQ (reference sequence). V shed 1 base and J shed 5 bases, with 13 bases lying between them.

The rearrangement joins TRBV7-8 to TRBJ2-7, with 11 bases aligning to TRBD2. V was clipped by 4 bases and J by 0 bases; unmatched bases: 17. The germline V gene encodes CDR1 SGHVS and CDR2 FQNEAQ. There are 20 residues in the CDR3. CDR3 nucleotide sequence: TGTGCCAGCAGCTCGGACAGGGAGATAGCGGGAGGGCTTGTCTCCTACGAGCAGTACTTC. Its translation: CASSSDREIAGGLVSYEQYF.

In this sample, this clonotype turned up many times. The chain carries TRBV11-2 and TRBJ2-3; D is unclear. From germline, CDR1 is SGHAT and CDR2 FQNNGV. The CDR3 runs to 13 residues. Trimming took 3 bases from V and 2 from J, leaving 6 bases between them. CDR3 protein: CASSFLLTDTQYF. The DNA for the CDR3 is TGTGCCAGCAGCTTTCTCCTCACAGATACGCAGTATTTT.

In its sample, this clonotype was seen many times. The V call is TRBV6-6, the J call TRBJ2-7, with 7 bases that match TRBD1. The CDR3 has 14 residues. Germline V lookup: CDR1 MNHNY, CDR2 SVGAGI (reference sequence). V was clipped by 4 bases and J by 0 bases; unmatched bases: 3. The CDR3 coding sequence is TGTGCCAGCAGTTCCCCAGGGGGCTCCTACGAGCAGTACTTC. Protein: CASSSPGGSYEQYF.

The table lists this clonotype with many counts. The V and J genes are TRBV12-3 or TRBV12-4 and TRBJ1-5; D not certain. The CDR3 has 12 amino acids. Trimming left V 4 bases short and J 4 bases short, with 5 bases between. The chain's CDR3 is CASSWPNQPQHF. In DNA, the CDR3 is TGTGCCAGCAGTTGGCCAAATCAGCCCCAGCATTTT.

This chain connects TRBV5-5 to TRBJ2-2, with D possibly being TRBD1 (6 bases). The CDR3 covers 16 residues. CDR1 is SGHKS and CDR2 is YYEKEE in the germline V gene (reference sequence). V gave up 3 bases and J gave up 5 bases, with 17 bases separating them. The CDR3 bases are TGTGCCAGCAGCTGGGACACAGCAGGGAAAACCGGGGAGCTGTTTTTT. This codes for CASSWDTAGKTGELFF.

The rearrangement links TRBV11-2 to TRBJ1-1; 7 bases are a match to TRBD1. The junction had 4 bases not matched to a gene; V was cut back by 5 bases and J by 1 base. The CDR3 covers 14 residues. The V gene's germline CDR1 is SGHAT and CDR2 FQNNGV. The CDR3 protein is CASSKGQTNTEAFF. The CDR3 DNA follows: TGTGCCAGCAGCAAGGGACAGACGAACACTGAAGCTTTCTTT.

Comment on this clonotype: This may arise from a read error, as a much more abundant clone is one base away. The CDR3 DNA reads as TGTGCCAGCAGATACGGGACTTCACCCTTCCACTTT. It is translated as CASRYGTSPFHF. The J gene is TRBJ1-6, the V gene TRBV7-3, with D possibly being TRBD1 (5 bases). The CDR3 contains 12 residues. Germline V gives CDR1 SGHTA, CDR2 FQGTGA.

This clonotype has at least ten counts. V gene TRBV25-1 combines with J gene TRBJ2-7; TRBD2 aligns across 7 bases. V gave up 7 bases and J gave up 6 bases; unmatched junction bases: 9. The CDR3 covers 13 residues. Germline CDR1 is MGHDK and CDR2 is SYGVNS. CDR3 sequence reads: CASIQTGGREQYF. The DNA for the CDR3 is TGTGCCAGCATACAAACGGGGGGTCGCGAGCAGTACTTC.

This clonotype was seen repeatedly, ten times or more. The chain employs TRBV5-1 and TRBJ1-4; D is unclear. Germline V gives CDR1 SGHRS, CDR2 YFSETQ. V shed 4 bases and J shed 8 bases, with 18 bases lying between them. CDR3 length: 15 amino acids. CDR3 in amino acids: CASSRTSGSNEKLFF. The CDR3 DNA reads as TGCGCCAGCAGCCGGACTTCAGGCAGTAACGAAAAACTGTTTTTT.

This clonotype was seen ten or more times. The V gene is TRBV11-2, the J gene TRBJ1-6, with 8 positions matching TRBD1. This CDR3 contains 14 residues. Germline CDR1 reads SGHAT; CDR2 reads FQNNGV. With 5 bases clipped from V and 10 bases from J, the junction kept 7 bases outside the gene matches. CDR3 sequence reads: CASSTWGQVSPLHF. As DNA, the CDR3 is TGTGCCAGCAGCACCTGGGGACAGGTGTCACCCCTCCACTTT. The variable domain in full, with the rest retrieved from reference TRBV11-2 and TRBJ1-6, is EAGVAQSPRYKIIEKRQSVAFWCNPISGHATLYWYQQILGQGPKLLIQFQNNGVVDDSQLPKDRFSAERLKGVDSTLKIQPAKLEDSAVYLCASSTWGQVSPLHFGNGTRLTVT.

This clonotype was counted at least ten times. The chain is built from TRBV7-3 and TRBJ2-2; TRBD1 agrees at 7 bases. CDR1 and CDR2 (germline): SGHTA, FQGTGA. V trimming: 5 bases; J trimming: 2 bases; junction bases outside the gene matches: 5. CDR3 length: 15 amino acids. This chain's CDR3 is CASSHGTDNTGELFF. The CDR3 nucleotides read TGTGCCAGCAGCCACGGGACAGACAACACCGGGGAGCTGTTTTTT.